This TCR beta chain was identified during a study of shared clonotypes between healthy human individuals (dated by TCRdb to 2020 to 2021). Regarding the complete study: A couple of women and three men aged 18 to 49 years were included in the cohort. For each donor, CD4 naive and CD4 memory were each given three plates, CD8 naive was given two plates, and CD8 memory was given one plate. The study deeply sequenced blood TCR repertoires of five healthy adults to estimate repertoire size and the extent of clonotype sharing between individuals. To increase sequencing depth and limit assay-specific biases, TCR repertoire library preparation and sequencing were carried out by different laboratories using diverse techniques. Each donor's leukapheresis produced roughly between roughly 0.85 and 10 billion PBMCs. What the study reported, not specific to this receptor: Incomplete sequencing was indicated by rarefaction of sorted-subset datasets, despite the large sequencing depth. Because the study included a small number of donors, the genetic and exposure-history diversity represented was limited. Larger estimated clonotype richness was generally found for naive subsets than for memory subsets. Based on pairwise subsampling, the degree of clonotype sharing among donors was expected to be affected by sequencing depth. Only blood was sampled, and tissue TCR repertoires likely differ from those in blood. Across four donors, around 5% of naive CD4, approximately 4% of naive CD8, about 2.3% of memory CD4, and around 0.4% of memory CD8 clonotypes were shared. Compared with non-shared clonotypes, the clonotypes found in all four sorted-subset donors had higher generation probabilities.

Using the deep immunoSEQ assay, multiplex PCR amplified TCR CDR3 regions from genomic DNA. Extracted genomic DNA from each cell subset was spread evenly across all wells of several immunoSEQ 96-well plates, with each plate serving as a replicate. For sorted subsets, each replicate PCR was loaded with 200 to 250 ng genomic DNA, equivalent to approximately 33,000 T cell genomes. Purified libraries were quantified with a Qubit 3.0 fluorometer, sized on a Bioanalyzer 2100, and re-quantified with the KAPA Library Quantification kit. Each immunoSEQ 96-well plate was sequenced on its own single-read 150-cycle Illumina NextSeq 550 flow cell. In the original analysis: Because the immunoSEQ output included only junctional sequences and no quality scores, the filtering could not be the same as the filtering used for full-length reads. To assign V/J genes and CDR3, sequences were annotated against IMGT germline references using PyIR, a Python wrapper for IgBLAST v1.9. Any read was removed if the V/J assignment was weak (E-value above 1e-6), the CDR3 was missing, or the read contained stop codons, out-of-frame junctions, or ambiguous translated residues. A V3J clonotype was defined by an identical inferred V gene, J gene, and CDR3 amino acid sequence. To compute the percentage overlap between repertoires, the number of shared unique clonotypes was divided by the size of the smaller repertoire. Repertoire richness was assessed with RTK rarefaction, the Chao1 estimator, and Recon v2.1 estimates of unobserved clonotypes. Generation probabilities were computed with OLGA for all TCRbeta clonotypes obtained by the gDNA method from a few donors. TCRdb carries this immuneACCESS record with in-frame sequences only. Its versions omit some clonotypes, under half of them owing to an unresolved V gene in the studies checked, with the rest unexplained. The D gene and trimming were derived from the DNA, and the V and J assignments and clone size from that table. This sample is represented by approximately 980,000 clones; about 80% of them were singletons. The ten largest clonotypes hold about 1.5% of the sample.

Donors were healthy HIV-negative adults with no recently reported acute infections or vaccinations. Every donor was a Caucasian adult living in Nashville, Tennessee, USA. CD4+ T cells were enriched through magnetic negative selection, after which naive cells were positively selected on CD45RA and the remaining negative fraction served as the memory subset. Blood was collected by leukapheresis, and PBMCs were isolated by Ficoll-Histopaque density gradient centrifugation and then cryopreserved in liquid nitrogen vapor phase. Purity and quantity of every magnetically sorted T cell population were checked by analytical flow cytometry. Genomic DNA was isolated from every sorted fraction and measured by UV absorbance on a Nanodrop 2000c. In regard to this clone: No cognate antigen has been identified for it. The record has no base qualities; no much larger clone is one base away.

CDR1 and CDR2 (LNHNV, YYDKDF) derive from the germline V gene (reference sequence). Taken from cysteine to phenylalanine, the CDR3 has 16 residues. The entry retains the CDR3 DNA only, 48 bases that are in frame from base 1. V loses 1 base at its end and J loses 0 bases; junction bases beyond the gene matches: 2. The material sequenced was memory CD4+ T cells sorted from blood. In the paper's terms, the cell subset or site label means: CD45RA-negative fraction. The chain is encoded by TRBV15 joined to TRBJ1-4; TRBD1 agrees with 7 junctional bases. The sequence came from a man between 18 and 35 years old in good health. The CDR3 amino acid sequence is: CATSRAGQATNEKLFF. The bases read TGTGCCACCAGCAGAGCCGGACAGGCAACTAATGAAAAACTGTTTTTT.